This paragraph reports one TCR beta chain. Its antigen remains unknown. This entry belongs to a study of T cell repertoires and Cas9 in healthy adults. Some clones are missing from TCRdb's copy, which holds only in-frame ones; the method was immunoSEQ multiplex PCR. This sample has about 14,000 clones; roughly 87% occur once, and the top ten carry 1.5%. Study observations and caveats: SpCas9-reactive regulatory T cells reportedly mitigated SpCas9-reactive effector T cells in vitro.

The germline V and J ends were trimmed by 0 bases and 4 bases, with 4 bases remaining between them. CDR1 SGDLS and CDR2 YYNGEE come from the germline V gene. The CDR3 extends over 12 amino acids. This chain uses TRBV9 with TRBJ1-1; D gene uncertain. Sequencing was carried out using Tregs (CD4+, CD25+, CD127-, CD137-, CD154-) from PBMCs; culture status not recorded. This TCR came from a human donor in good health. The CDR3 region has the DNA TGTGCCAGCAGCGTAGGCGGCACTGAAGCTTTCTTT. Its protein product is CASSVGGTEAFF.